Presented here are 5 T cell receptor beta chains from one specimen sequenced in a study of tissue T cells after allogeneic stem cell transplantation. Using immunoSEQ multiplex PCR, the repertoire was profiled, and TCRdb retains in-frame clones only, with some absent. Among thousands of clones, roughly 45% were seen once, and the ten largest hold about 7.1%. Time point given: mouse harvest day 7 after allogeneic transplant. Tail vein injection delivered 10^7 T-cell-depleted bone marrow cells and 10^6 splenic CD5+ T cells. Sequenced material: gut tissue. The receptors stem from a female BALB/c mouse given C57BL/6 T cells with graft-versus-host disease after an allogeneic hematopoietic cell transplant.

Note on this clone: Any gene name here is a mouse gene name. The read terminates 1 residue ahead of where the CDR3 ends, so the germline J gene completes it. The chain couples TRBV3 to TRBJ1-1; D may be TRBD1 (6 bases). The V gene lost 1 base and the J gene lost 0 bases, with 6 bases spanning the gap. Germline lookup yields CDR1 SNHLY and CDR2 FYNGKV (reference sequence). This CDR3 is 14 amino acids long. Partial CDR3 DNA: TGTGCCAGCAGCTTAGGGACAGCAAACACAGAAGTCTTC. As protein: CASSLGTANTEVF. The CDR3, in full, reads CASSLGTANTEVFF.

Points on this clone: Here the gene names and germline are mouse. The CDR3 is cut off 1 residue early in the read; its end comes from the germline J gene. V usage is TRBV3 and J usage is TRBJ1-3, with D possibly TRBD1 on 6 matching bases. Germline CDR1 SNHLY, CDR2 FYNGKV (reference sequence). Trimming left V 1 base short and J 3 bases short, with 7 bases between. The CDR3 totals 14 residues. CDR3 bases read: TGTGCCAGCAGCTTAGGGGGGCTTGGAAATACGCTCTAT. Residues: CASSLGGLGNTLY. The complete CDR3 sequence is CASSLGGLGNTLYF.

As concerns this clone: Mouse names are used for the genes. The CDR3 end is not reached by the read, which stops 1 residue before it; the germline J gene fills it in. V gene TRBV26 combines with J gene TRBJ2-7; 7 bases are shared with TRBD2. V was clipped by 2 bases and J by 3 bases; unmatched bases: 1. This CDR3 has 13 residues. Germline V gene lookup returns CDR1 KGHPV and CDR2 FQNQEV (reference sequence). CDR3 region: CASSLGLDYEQYF. CDR3 bases read: TGTGCCAGCAGTCTGGGACTGGACTATGAACAGTAC.

Comment on this clone: Gene names denote mouse genes. The CDR3 end is not reached by the read, which stops 1 residue before it; the germline J gene fills it in. The chain employs TRBV12-2 and TRBJ2-3, with TRBD1 matching 9 bases. This CDR3 has 14 residues. The trim removed 2 bases at V and 3 bases at J, leaving 2 bases unmatched. CDR1 and CDR2 from the germline V gene are SGHLS and HYDKME. The CDR3 bases that were read are TGTGCCAGCTCTCCACAGGGGGCGGCAGAAACGCTGTAT. Translated, it gives CASSPQGAAETLY. Given in full, the CDR3 is CASSPQGAAETLYF.

This clone has just a few counts. Mouse names are used for the genes. The CDR3 here is CASSAGFGEQYF. CDR3 DNA (partial): TGTGCCAGCAGCGCAGGGTTTGGGGAACAGTAC. The chain links TRBV26 to TRBJ2-7, with a possible D match to TRBD1 (5 bases). The read gets to within 1 residue of the CDR3 end, and the germline J gene fills in the rest. CDR3 length: 12 residues. Trimming removed 6 bases from V and 7 bases from J, with 13 bases in between. Germline V gene sequence: CDR1 KGHPV, CDR2 FQNQEV (reference sequence).